Below are 21 T cell receptor beta chains sequenced from a single sample in a study of CD8 T cells in ankylosing spondylitis. Via MiXCR, TCRdb re-called the 5' RACE reads, giving one row per CDR3 protein. This table has 350,000 or so distinct CDR3 sequences, about 14% appearing once. Sequenced input: blood, either unsorted or a sorted T cell fraction (not recorded which). These TCRs come from a male donor with ankylosing spondylitis or in good health (not recorded which).

The rearrangement joins TRBV5-1 to TRBJ1-4; D is perhaps TRBD1 (5 bases). CDR1 SGHRS and CDR2 YFSETQ come from the germline V gene. This CDR3 contains 14 residues. Trimming shortened V by 4 bases and J by 0 bases, and 7 bases separated the two germline ends. Written as DNA, the CDR3 is TGCGCCAGCAGCGTGACAGCAACTAATGAAAAACTGTTTTTT. It encodes CASSVTATNEKLFF.

This clonotype was counted only a few times. The chain is built from TRBV5-1 and TRBJ2-5, with a tentative D call TRBD2 (5 bases). The CDR3 is 16 amino acids. V lost 0 bases and J lost 0, with 12 bases in between. Germline V CDR1 and CDR2: SGHRS, YFSETQ. The CDR3 nucleotides are TGCGCCAGCAGCTTGGCGGGATTAGGGAACCAAGAGACCCAGTACTTC. This encodes CASSLAGLGNQETQYF.

This clonotype has ten or more counts. The chain recombines TRBV5-1 with TRBJ2-7, with D possibly TRBD2 on 5 matching bases. This CDR3 is built from 13 residues. Germline CDR1 reads SGHRS; CDR2 reads YFSETQ. V was pared by 4 bases and J by 1 base, with 9 bases between. In DNA, the CDR3 is TGCGCCAGCAGCAACGGGGTTTCCTACGAGCAGTACTTC. Protein: CASSNGVSYEQYF.

The J gene is TRBJ2-7, the V gene TRBV7-2; D possibly corresponds to TRBD1 (6 bases). The V end was cut by 0 bases, the J end by 4 bases, with 10 bases between. The length of the CDR3 is 14 residues. Germline CDR1 and CDR2: SGHTA and FQGNSA. The CDR3 DNA reads as TGTGCCAGCAGCTTAGCTATAGGGGGATACGAGCAGTACTTC. Translated: CASSLAIGGYEQYF. Drawing the rest from reference TRBV7-2 and TRBJ2-7, the complete variable domain is GAGVSQSPSNKVTEKGKDVELRCDPISGHTALYWYRQSLGQGLEFLIYFQGNSAPDKSGLPSDRFSAERTGGSVSTLTIQRTQQEDSAVYLCASSLAIGGYEQYFGPGTRLTVT.

This clonotype turned up a few times. This rearrangement joins TRBV11-2 to TRBJ2-7; 7 nucleotides line up with TRBD1. V shed 5 bases, J shed 6 bases, and the junction held 16 bases outside the gene matches. The CDR3 sequence is 16 residues long. The germline gives CDR1 SGHAT, CDR2 FQNNGV. The CDR3 DNA reads TGTGCCAGCAGCCGGCAATTACAGGGGCTGAGGAGCGAGCAGTACTTC. It translates to CASSRQLQGLRSEQYF. The full variable domain, completed using reference TRBV11-2 and TRBJ2-7, is EAGVAQSPRYKIIEKRQSVAFWCNPISGHATLYWYQQILGQGPKLLIQFQNNGVVDDSQLPKDRFSAERLKGVDSTLKIQPAKLEDSAVYLCASSRQLQGLRSEQYFGPGTRLTVT.

The chain employs TRBV7-2 and TRBJ2-1; maybe TRBD2 (5 bases). The CDR3 runs to 16 residues. Trimming removed 1 base from V and 6 bases from J, with 16 bases in between. Germline V lookup: CDR1 SGHTA, CDR2 FQGNSA. DNA for the CDR3: TGTGCCAGCAGCTTAGTGGGCGGGCCTACCGGCAATGAGCAGTTCTTC. Translating it yields CASSLVGGPTGNEQFF.

This clonotype was seen a handful of times. The V call is TRBV5-1, the J call TRBJ2-7; no firm D call. Between the trimmed V and J ends, which lost 2 bases and 1 base, there was a span of 13 bases. Germline V gives CDR1 SGHRS, CDR2 YFSETQ. This CDR3 has 15 amino acids. As DNA, the CDR3 is TGCGCCAGCAGCTTCGGGCAGCTACAATCCTACGAGCAGTACTTC. Amino acid sequence: CASSFGQLQSYEQYF.

The table lists this clonotype with a few counts. The chain uses TRBV18 and TRBJ2-5; D is unclear. The CDR3 is 15 residues long. V was trimmed by 3 bases and J by 1 base, leaving 12 bases between them. Germline assignment: CDR1 KGHSH and CDR2 LQKENI. CDR3 sequence: CASSPVSASQETQYF. In nucleotides, the CDR3 is TGTGCCAGCTCACCGGTCAGCGCTTCCCAAGAGACCCAGTACTTC.

This clonotype has at least ten counts. The chain combines TRBV4-2 with TRBJ2-1; TRBD2 might be the D (6 bases). Looked up from germline, CDR1 is LGHNA and CDR2 is YNFKEQ. The CDR3 consists of 16 residues. Trimming removed 1 base from V and 0 bases from J, with 10 bases in between. The CDR3 here is CASSQVHGSSYNEQFF. The CDR3 coding sequence is TGTGCCAGCAGCCAAGTGCACGGGAGCTCCTACAATGAGCAGTTCTTC.

For the CDR3, the DNA is TGCAGCGTCTCGGGCCAGGGGGACACTGAAGCTTTCTTT. Amino acids: CSVSGQGDTEAFF. The genes are TRBV29-1 and TRBJ1-1, with 7 bases fitting TRBD1. CDR1 SQVTM and CDR2 ANQGSEA come from the germline V gene. V lost 6 bases, J lost 3 bases, and 7 bases stayed unmatched. The CDR3 consists of 13 residues.

This clonotype was counted many times. The rearrangement joins TRBV20-1 to TRBJ1-5; TRBD1 agrees at 7 bases. The junction had 4 bases not matched to a gene; V was cut back by 0 bases and J by 2 bases. Germline-derived CDR1 and CDR2 are DFQATT and SNEGSKA (reference sequence). The CDR3 totals 15 residues. CDR3 residues: CSARDGTERNQPQHF. CDR3 DNA: TGCAGTGCTAGAGATGGGACAGAACGCAATCAGCCCCAGCATTTT.

This clonotype came up once. The J gene is TRBJ2-7, the V gene TRBV5-1; D unclear. Germline V gene sequence: CDR1 SGHRS, CDR2 YFSETQ. The CDR3 covers 13 residues. V was shortened by 5 bases and J by 7 bases, with 16 bases between the two germline ends. The CDR3 nucleotides read TGCGCCAGCAGGTACGGACCCGCCGGAGAGCAGTACTTC. Translated, it gives CASRYGPAGEQYF.

Remarks on this clonotype: Mismatch with germline at one junction end may stem from a read error. The chain employs TRBV5-1 and TRBJ2-7, with 11 bases matching TRBD2. Germline assignment: CDR1 SGHRS and CDR2 YFSETQ. The CDR3 covers 14 residues. CDR3 in amino acids: CASSLGSGRALGIF. The CDR3 DNA sequence: TGCGCCAGCAGCTTGGGTAGCGGGAGGGCTCTCGGAATCTTC.

V usage is TRBV6-1 and J usage is TRBJ1-4; D call uncertain. CDR3 length: 12 residues. CDR1 MNHNS and CDR2 SASEGT come from the germline V gene. Between the trimmed V and J ends, which lost 1 base and 8 bases, there was a span of 5 bases. The CDR3 DNA is TGTGCCAGCAGTGAAGTCGGCGAAAAACTGTTTTTT. Amino acids: CASSEVGEKLFF.

The chain recombines TRBV5-1 with TRBJ2-4; 7 bases align to TRBD2. Germline values: CDR1 SGHRS, CDR2 YFSETQ. The junction had 4 bases not matched to a gene; V was cut back by 1 base and J by 3 bases. CDR3 length equals 15 residues. CDR3: CASSLQGEGKNIQYF. The CDR3 nucleotides are TGCGCCAGCAGCTTGCAAGGGGAGGGCAAAAACATTCAGTACTTC.

The V gene is TRBV7-2, the J gene TRBJ1-4; tentative D call: TRBD1 (5 bases). This CDR3 comprises 13 residues. Germline CDR1 is SGHTA and CDR2 is FQGNSA. V was pared by 5 bases and J by 7 bases, with 11 bases between. DNA of the CDR3: TGTGCCAGCAGCCCGGGACCAGCTGAAAAACTGTTTTTT. Translation gives CASSPGPAEKLFF.

The chain employs TRBV12-3 or TRBV12-4 and TRBJ2-5; 10 nucleotides align to TRBD1. This CDR3 is 15 amino acids long. The V segment lost 5 bases and the J segment 5 bases; nucleotides outside the gene matches: 8. In DNA form, the CDR3 reads TGTGCCAGCAGTGCGACAGGGGGCATCGCGGAGACCCAGTACTTC. The encoded protein is CASSATGGIAETQYF.

This clonotype was detected ten times or more. The V call is TRBV6-5, the J call TRBJ1-4; 7 positions match TRBD1. J was trimmed by 7 bases and V by 2 bases; bases with no gene match: 10. The CDR3 consists of 16 residues. Germline CDR1 reads MNHEY; CDR2 reads SVGAGI. CDR3 sequence (DNA): TGTGCCAGCAGTTACCCCGGAGGGGGCTCGAGTGAAAAACTGTTTTTT. The encoded protein is CASSYPGGGSSEKLFF.

This chain joins TRBV27 and TRBJ2-7; D gene uncertain. CDR1 and CDR2 (germline): MNHEY, SMNVEV (reference sequence). Trimming stripped 0 bases from V and 1 base from J, with 4 bases between. This CDR3 spans 13 amino acids. The CDR3 region has the DNA TGTGCCAGCAGTTTATCCCATTCCTACGAGCAGTACTTC. Translation: CASSLSHSYEQYF.

This clonotype was seen repeatedly, ten times or more. V and J are TRBV12-3 or TRBV12-4 and TRBJ1-2; D gene uncertain. Trimming removed 5 bases at V and 4 bases at J, with 11 bases between. The CDR3 length is 13 residues. CDR3 coding DNA: TGTGCCAGCAGTGTTGATACCATCTATGGCTACACCTTC. It yields the protein CASSVDTIYGYTF.

This clonotype was found many times. The chain links TRBV12-5 to TRBJ2-3; D is unclear. The germline V gene encodes CDR1 LGHNT and CDR2 FRNRAP. CDR3 length equals 13 residues. V shed 1 base and J shed 0 bases, with 2 bases lying between them. CDR3 amino acids: CASGLGSTDTQYF. The CDR3 DNA follows: TGTGCTAGTGGTTTGGGGAGCACAGATACGCAGTATTTT. The whole variable domain, filled in from reference TRBV12-5 and TRBJ2-3, reads DARVTQTPRHKVTEMGQEVTMRCQPILGHNTVFWYRQTMMQGLELLAYFRNRAPLDDSGMPKDRFSAEMPDATLATLKIQPSEPRDSAVYFCASGLGSTDTQYFGPGTRLTVL.